Listed below are T cell receptor beta chains from one sample, sequenced in a study of blood T cell repertoires in COVID-19. The table came from immunoSEQ multiplex PCR; TCRdb's copy has only in-frame clones and leaves some out. The sample yields about 480,000 clones, 70% to 90% seen once. The sample was PBMCs or T cells enriched from blood (not recorded which). The receptors come from a woman younger than 35 with acute COVID-19. Each CDR3 is given with its conserved first and last residue. D genes are given only for firm matches. Only some rows state a clone size, as once, few, many or a class for expanded clones.

cdr3_aa | cdr3_nt | d_call | v_call | clone_size | j_call
CASRKTGNYEQYF | TGTGCCAGCAGGAAGACGGGGAACTACGAGCAGTACTTC | NA | TRBV6-5 | once | TRBJ2-7
CAIKGVGDHQPQHF | TGTGCCATCAAGGGAGTGGGCGATCATCAGCCCCAGCATTTT | NA | TRBV10-3 | few | TRBJ1-5
CASSQESTDTDTQYF | TGTGCCAGCAGCCAAGAATCAACTGATACAGATACGCAGTATTTT | NA | TRBV14 | NA | TRBJ2-3
CAISDPDRAYNEQFF | TGTGCCATCAGTGACCCGGACAGGGCTTACAATGAGCAGTTCTTC | TRBD1 | TRBV10-3 | NA | TRBJ2-1
CASSFYLSGTGASYGYTF | TGTGCCAGCAGTTTCTACCTTTCCGGGACAGGGGCCTCCTATGGCTACACCTTC | TRBD1 | TRBV6-2/TRBV6-3 | NA | TRBJ1-2
CASSVGGRGEKLFF | TGTGCCAGCAGCGTCGGGGGAAGGGGAGAAAAACTGTTTTTT | NA | TRBV9 | NA | TRBJ1-4
CASSYDPGGNYEQYF | TGTGCCAGCAGTTACGACCCAGGGGGGAATTACGAGCAGTACTTC | NA | TRBV6-5 | once | TRBJ2-7
CASSQIYRDRRIGRGAYNEQFF | TGTGCCAGCAGCCAGATATACCGGGACAGGAGGATCGGAAGAGGGGCCTACAATGAGCAGTTCTTC | TRBD1 | TRBV14 | NA | TRBJ2-1
CASSPKTGTEKGYTF | TGCGCCAGCAGCCCGAAAACCGGGACAGAAAAAGGCTACACCTTC | TRBD1 | TRBV4-3 | NA | TRBJ1-2
CASSSPGLATDTQYF | TGCGCCAGCAGCTCTCCGGGACTAGCGACAGATACGCAGTATTTT | TRBD2 | TRBV5-1 | NA | TRBJ2-3
CASSELRDYGYTF | TGCGCCAGCAGTGAGTTGCGGGACTATGGCTACACCTTC | NA | TRBV10-1 | few | TRBJ1-2
CASSQSRPTGANVLTF | TGTGCCAGCAGCCAATCTAGACCAACTGGGGCCAACGTCCTGACTTTC | NA | TRBV3-1/TRBV3-2 | NA | TRBJ2-6
CASSIQQGVYEKLFF | TGTGCCAGTAGTATACAACAGGGGGTGTATGAAAAACTGTTTTTT | TRBD1 | TRBV19 | NA | TRBJ1-4
CASSHMRTVNSPLHF | TGTGCCAGCAGCCATATGAGGACAGTTAATTCACCCCTCCACTTT | NA | TRBV14 | NA | TRBJ1-6
CASSYDIVTNEKLFF | TGCGCCAGCAGCTACGACATAGTAACTAATGAAAAACTGTTTTTT | NA | TRBV5-1 | NA | TRBJ1-4
CASSLRGQSGPGEKLFF | TGTGCCAGCAGCTTACGTGGTCAGTCAGGGCCAGGGGAAAAACTGTTTTTT | NA | TRBV7-6 | NA | TRBJ1-4
CASSIDLNTEAFF | TGTGCCAGTAGTATTGACTTGAACACTGAAGCTTTCTTT | NA | TRBV19 | NA | TRBJ1-1
CASSPRGGLSSYEQYF | TGTGCCAGCAGCCCCCGCGGGGGGTTGAGCTCCTACGAGCAGTACTTC | TRBD2 | TRBV9 | NA | TRBJ2-7
CASSSRTDLNQPQHF | TGTGCCAGCAGTTCGCGGACAGATCTTAATCAGCCCCAGCATTTT | NA | TRBV28 | NA | TRBJ1-5
CASSQDLGGTEAFF | TGTGCCAGCAGCCAAGATCTGGGGGGCACTGAAGCTTTCTTT | NA | TRBV14 | NA | TRBJ1-1
CASSISGGFNEQFF | TGTGCCAGTAGTATTAGCGGGGGGTTCAATGAGCAGTTCTTC | TRBD2 | TRBV19 | NA | TRBJ2-1
CASSQDLGTTSPNYGYTF | TGTGCCAGCAGCCAGGATCTTGGGACAACGAGCCCTAACTATGGCTACACCTTC | NA | TRBV3-1/TRBV3-2 | NA | TRBJ1-2
CASSFTGVSTDTQYF | TGTGCCAGCAGCTTCACAGGGGTTAGCACAGATACGCAGTATTTT | TRBD1 | TRBV7-6 | NA | TRBJ2-3
CASSLTGTGNSPLHF | TGTGCCAGCAGTCTCACCGGGACAGGGAATTCACCCCTCCACTTT | TRBD1 | TRBV2 | NA | TRBJ1-6
CASSFRQVGAFF | TGTGCCAGCAGTTTTAGGCAGGTGGGCGCTTTCTTT | NA | TRBV28 | NA | TRBJ1-1
CATSDLTGGRNEQYF | TGTGCCACCAGTGATTTGACAGGGGGCAGGAACGAGCAGTACTTC | TRBD1 | TRBV24-1 | NA | TRBJ2-7
CASSQGTGYKQPQHF | TGTGCCAGCAGCCAAGGGACAGGGTACAAACAGCCCCAGCATTTT | TRBD1 | TRBV3-1/TRBV3-2 | NA | TRBJ1-5
CASSSGRGSEQFF | TGTGCCAGCAGCTCGGGGCGCGGGAGTGAGCAGTTCTTC | TRBD2 | TRBV7-2 | once | TRBJ2-1
CASSPSTSGPKNIQYF | TGTGCCAGCAGCCCTTCTACTAGCGGACCGAAAAACATTCAGTACTTC | TRBD2 | TRBV7-9 | NA | TRBJ2-4